Listed here are 28 T cell receptor beta chains from one sample, sequenced in a study of shared clonotypes between healthy human individuals. Only in-frame clones appear in the TCRdb table, and some are missing; sequencing was by immunoSEQ multiplex PCR. The sample lists approximately 2.1 million clones, roughly 93% occurring once. The sample comprised naive CD4+ T cells from PBMCs. The sample's subset: CD45RA+ positively selected. These receptors all stem from a young man in good health. Some clones in this sample may be carry-over from other donors' samples.

The V and J genes are TRBV5-4 and TRBJ1-1; 7 bases align to TRBD1. The CDR3 has 14 residues. Germline CDR1 reads SGHNT; CDR2 reads YYREEE (reference sequence). V was clipped by 4 bases and J by 3 bases; unmatched bases: 6. The CDR3 here is CASSRQGGDTEAFF. The CDR3, as DNA: TGTGCCAGCAGCCGACAGGGCGGGGACACTGAAGCTTTCTTT.

V is TRBV9 and J is TRBJ2-1; D perhaps matches TRBD1 (5 bases). The germline V and J ends were trimmed by 4 bases and 8 bases, with 13 bases remaining between them. This CDR3 has 13 residues. Germline loops: CDR1 SGDLS, CDR2 YYNGEE. The CDR3 protein is CASSPARGDEQFF. The CDR3 bases are TGTGCCAGCAGCCCCGCAAGGGGCGATGAGCAGTTCTTC.

This clone was detected once. The sample has other DNA sequences that encode this CDR3 too. V and J are TRBV12-5 and TRBJ2-1, with TRBD2 matching 9 bases. Germline CDR1 reads LGHNT; CDR2 reads FRNRAP. The CDR3 runs 15 residues. V gave up 1 base and J gave up 6 bases; unmatched junction bases: 4. Here the CDR3 DNA reads TGTGCTAGTGGTTTGGGACTAGCGGAGCGCAATGAGCAGTTCTTC. This gives the protein CASGLGLAERNEQFF.

The chain has TRBV6-6 and TRBJ1-2; maybe TRBD1 (5 bases). The V end was cut by 2 bases, the J end by 6 bases, with 10 bases between. Germline CDR1 reads MNHNY; CDR2 reads SVGAGI (reference sequence). This CDR3 has 13 residues. CDR3 residues: CASSYPGRDGYTF. The CDR3 DNA reads TGTGCCAGCAGTTACCCAGGGCGCGATGGCTACACCTTC.

This rearrangement joins TRBV5-4 to TRBJ2-3; 9 positions match TRBD2. Germline lookup yields CDR1 SGHNT and CDR2 YYREEE (reference sequence). Trimming took 1 base from V and 6 from J; bases not matched to a gene: 9. This CDR3 has 16 residues. The CDR3 loop is CASSLRRLAGPDTQYF. The CDR3 nucleotides read TGTGCCAGCAGCTTGAGGCGCCTAGCGGGGCCGGATACGCAGTATTTT.

The chain couples TRBV5-4 to TRBJ2-7; D might be TRBD2 (6 bases). The CDR3 runs to 14 residues. V was pared by 4 bases and J by 1 base, with 12 bases between. Germline CDR1 SGHNT, CDR2 YYREEE (reference sequence). This CDR3 is CASSPGGISYEQYF. CDR3 DNA sequence: TGTGCCAGCAGCCCTGGAGGGATATCCTACGAGCAGTACTTC.

This clone has just one count. This chain connects TRBV5-4 to TRBJ2-6; maybe TRBD1 (6 bases). The V gene's germline CDR1 is SGHNT and CDR2 YYREEE (reference sequence). Trimming shortened V by 1 base and J by 0 bases, and 11 bases separated the two germline ends. The CDR3 is made up of 17 amino acids. In nucleotides, the CDR3 is TGTGCCAGCAGCTTGAAGGGACAACTCTCTGGGGCCAACGTCCTGACTTTC. Translated, it gives CASSLKGQLSGANVLTF.

A remark on this clone: Other DNA sequences in this specimen translate into the identical CDR3. The J gene is TRBJ2-3, the V gene TRBV7-9, with TRBD1 matching over 8 bases. Trimming at V came to 3 bases and at J to 3 bases, leaving 5 bases not matched to a gene. There are 15 residues in the CDR3. The germline V gene encodes CDR1 SEHNR and CDR2 FQNEAQ (reference sequence). The CDR3 DNA is TGTGCCAGCAGCTTGGTCAGGGGGCTGACAGATACGCAGTATTTT. It codes for CASSLVRGLTDTQYF.

The chain links TRBV6-5 to TRBJ1-5, with D perhaps matching TRBD1 (6 bases). Germline V gene lookup returns CDR1 MNHEY and CDR2 SVGAGI. The V and J ends lost 10 bases and 9 bases respectively, with 22 bases between them. This CDR3 contains 14 residues. This CDR3 is CANTAQGRCGPQHF. CDR3 sequence (DNA): TGTGCCAACACGGCACAGGGAAGATGTGGGCCCCAGCATTTT.

This clone has more than one count but fewer than ten. The chain links TRBV9 to TRBJ2-7, with 10 bases identical to TRBD1. Per germline, CDR1 SGDLS and CDR2 YYNGEE. This CDR3 spans 14 amino acids. V shed 3 bases and J 7 bases; nucleotides not matched to a gene: 7. The CDR3 nucleotides are TGTGCCAGCAGCGCCCGACAGGGGGCGGAGGAGCAGTACTTC. Residues: CASSARQGAEEQYF.

The genes are TRBV9 and TRBJ2-7, with 12 bases fitting TRBD2. This CDR3 spans 15 amino acids. The V gene's germline CDR1 is SGDLS and CDR2 YYNGEE. V shed 4 bases and J 5 bases; nucleotides not matched to a gene: 7. CDR3: CASSLGLAGLNEQYF. In DNA, the CDR3 is TGTGCCAGCAGCCTTGGACTAGCGGGACTTAACGAGCAGTACTTC.

The sample holds one count of this clone. The rearrangement uses TRBV27 and TRBJ2-1; 9 nucleotides match TRBD1. This CDR3 spans 17 amino acids. With V trimmed by 6 bases and J by 8 bases, 17 bases remained unmatched. CDR1 MNHEY and CDR2 SMNVEV come from the germline V gene (reference sequence). DNA for the CDR3: TGTGCCAGCAGCCTAAGGGTCCGGACAGGGGATGTGTATGAGCAGTTCTTC. It is translated as CASSLRVRTGDVYEQFF.

The count of this clone is one. The gene calls are TRBV18 and TRBJ2-7; TRBD2 is a possible D gene (5 bases). The V end was cut by 6 bases, the J end by 0 bases, with 15 bases between. Germline CDR1 and CDR2: KGHSH and LQKENI. The CDR3 length is 15 residues. This chain's CDR3 is CASSPEAGSSYEQYF. CDR3 nucleotides: TGTGCCAGCTCGCCGGAGGCGGGTAGCTCCTACGAGCAGTACTTC.

The chain employs TRBV12-5 and TRBJ1-5, with D perhaps TRBD1 (6 bases). The germline gives CDR1 LGHNT, CDR2 FRNRAP. V lost 3 bases and J 5 bases, leaving 23 bases between the germline ends. The CDR3 has 18 residues. The CDR3 here is CASGFNYRVDPLHQPQHF. In nucleotides, the CDR3 is TGTGCTAGTGGTTTTAACTACAGGGTAGATCCCCTACATCAGCCCCAGCATTTT.

Concerning this clone: Additional DNA sequences in this sample encode the identical CDR3. This chain links TRBV5-6 with TRBJ2-7, with D unclear. V lost 2 bases and J 0 bases, leaving 9 bases between the germline ends. CDR1 is SGHDT and CDR2 is YYEEEE in the germline V gene. The CDR3 contains 14 residues. CDR3 DNA: TGTGCCAGCAGCTTAGGCCGCAGCTCCTACGAGCAGTACTTC. As protein: CASSLGRSSYEQYF. Full variable domain (rest looked up from reference TRBV5-6 and TRBJ2-7): DAGVTQSPTHLIKTRGQQVTLRCSPKSGHDTVSWYQQALGQGPQFIFQYYEEEERQRGNFPDRFSGHQFPNYSSELNVNALLLGDSALYLCASSLGRSSYEQYFGPGTRLTVT.

The chain recombines TRBV27 with TRBJ2-7; the D gene is possibly TRBD2 (5 bases). V was trimmed by 6 bases and J by 0 bases, leaving 12 bases between them. The CDR3 covers 14 residues. The germline V gene has CDR1 MNHEY and CDR2 SMNVEV (reference sequence). CDR3 DNA sequence: TGTGCCAGCAGATCCATCCGGGACTCCTACGAGCAGTACTTC. Its translation: CASRSIRDSYEQYF.

J is TRBJ2-1 and V is TRBV9; the D is unclear. Trimming removed 0 bases at V and 1 base at J, with 8 bases between. CDR1 and CDR2 (germline): SGDLS, YYNGEE. The CDR3 runs 15 residues. The CDR3 region has the DNA TGTGCCAGCAGCGTAGCTCAGCGATCCTACAATGAGCAGTTCTTC. It specifies CASSVAQRSYNEQFF.

This chain links TRBV5-1 with TRBJ2-3; 14 nucleotides align to TRBD2. J was trimmed by 6 bases and V by 0 bases; bases with no gene match: 9. This CDR3 has 18 amino acids. Germline CDR1 reads SGHRS; CDR2 reads YFSETQ. The CDR3 loop is CASSLGTSGRPGWDTQYF. As DNA, the CDR3 is TGCGCCAGCAGCTTGGGGACTAGCGGGAGGCCGGGTTGGGATACGCAGTATTTT.

The V gene is TRBV5-1, the J gene TRBJ2-7; D possibly corresponds to TRBD2 (6 bases). The CDR3 extends over 15 amino acids. Germline loops: CDR1 SGHRS, CDR2 YFSETQ. Between the trimmed V and J ends, which lost 0 bases and 6 bases, there was a span of 16 bases. CDR3: CASSLGGTAVVEQYF. The DNA of the CDR3 is TGCGCCAGCAGCTTGGGCGGGACCGCGGTGGTCGAGCAGTACTTC.

To note about this clone: At the DNA level, this CDR3 is encoded by other sequences in the same sample as well. The chain links TRBV7-3 to TRBJ1-1; D is unresolved. The germline V gene has CDR1 SGHTA and CDR2 FQGTGA. V was trimmed by 1 base and J by 1 base, leaving 7 bases between them. The CDR3 runs to 14 residues. The CDR3 DNA sequence: TGTGCCAGCAGCTTAAACCCAGGGAACACTGAAGCTTTCTTT. It translates to CASSLNPGNTEAFF.

The rearrangement links TRBV4-1 to TRBJ2-7; 8 nucleotides match TRBD2. J lost 1 base, V lost 0 bases, and 8 bases had no gene match. CDR1 is MGHRA and CDR2 is YSYEKL in the germline V gene. This CDR3 is 17 amino acids long. The CDR3 coding sequence is TGCGCCAGCAGCCAAGATTCGGCGGGAGGAAGGTCCTACGAGCAGTACTTC. This translates into CASSQDSAGGRSYEQYF.

In this sample, this clone turned up once. The chain uses TRBV7-3 and TRBJ2-2, with D hard to call. The germline V gene encodes CDR1 SGHTA and CDR2 FQGTGA. Trimming cost V 4 bases and J 6 bases, with 12 bases left between them. The CDR3 covers 14 residues. As DNA, the CDR3 is TGTGCCAGCAGCTCGCAGATTGGGGCCGGGGAGCTGTTTTTT. This sequence encodes CASSSQIGAGELFF.

The chain carries TRBV19 and TRBJ2-5; D gene unclear. Germline V gene sequence: CDR1 LNHDA, CDR2 SQIVND (reference sequence). Trimming took 6 bases from V and 5 from J, leaving 7 bases between them. CDR3 length: 11 residues. CDR3 DNA sequence: TGTGCCAGTAGCTCTTGGGAGACCCAGTACTTC. Translation gives CASSSWETQYF.

V is TRBV5-1 and J is TRBJ2-5, with D tentatively TRBD2 (6 bases). Trimming stripped 4 bases from V and 5 bases from J, with 15 bases between. CDR3 size: 14 residues. Germline V gives CDR1 SGHRS, CDR2 YFSETQ. As DNA, the CDR3 is TGCGCCAGCAGCCCGGGGACTGCGGGGGAGACCCAGTACTTC. Its translation: CASSPGTAGETQYF.

This clone was seen once. The chain links TRBV7-9 to TRBJ1-2, with unresolved D. Germline lookup yields CDR1 SEHNR and CDR2 FQNEAQ (reference sequence). The CDR3 length is 12 residues. V lost 5 bases, J lost 7 bases, and 11 bases lay in between. The CDR3: CASSPPWGGYTF. The CDR3 DNA is TGTGCCAGCAGCCCCCCCTGGGGTGGCTACACCTTC.

The chain is built from TRBV5-1 and TRBJ1-1, with TRBD1 matching 7 bases. Germline V gene lookup returns CDR1 SGHRS and CDR2 YFSETQ. V lost 0 bases to trimming and J lost 3 bases; unmatched junction nucleotides: 5. This CDR3 contains 15 residues. CDR3 amino acids: CASSLAQTGDTEAFF. The CDR3 DNA follows: TGCGCCAGCAGCTTGGCCCAAACAGGGGACACTGAAGCTTTCTTT.

This clone was detected once. Other DNA sequences in this specimen translate into the identical CDR3. V and J are TRBV5-1 and TRBJ2-5; TRBD2 matches at 11 bases. This CDR3 is 14 amino acids long. Unmatched junction bases numbered 2, after V lost 3 bases and J lost 4 bases. Germline V lookup: CDR1 SGHRS, CDR2 YFSETQ. The CDR3 region has the DNA TGCGCCAGCAGCTCTACTAGCGGGAGAGAGACCCAGTACTTC. This translates into CASSSTSGRETQYF.

The chain combines TRBV9 with TRBJ2-2; D perhaps matches TRBD2 (6 bases). The V end was cut by 3 bases, the J end by 3 bases, with 12 bases between. Germline V gives CDR1 SGDLS, CDR2 YYNGEE. This CDR3 comprises 15 residues. The CDR3 DNA reads as TGTGCCAGCAGCGCCGCTACTAGCTACACCGGGGAGCTGTTTTTT. Protein: CASSAATSYTGELFF.